These T cell receptor beta chains were read from a single sample in a study of blood T cell repertoires in COVID-19. The repertoire was sequenced with immunoSEQ multiplex PCR; TCRdb's copy has only in-frame clones and lacks some. The sample includes some 110,000 clones, about 85% of them seen just once. Input material: peripheral blood. The receptors shown here come from a man aged 50 to 60 with acute or convalescent COVID-19. CDR3s include the opening cysteine and the closing phenylalanine or tryptophan. D genes are given only for firm matches. A clone size is listed for some rows: how often the clone was seen (once, few, many), or a class if it is expanded.

j_call: TRBJ2-3
cdr3_length: 13
v_call: TRBV5-1
d_call: NA
clone_size: NA
cdr3_aa: CASSLGGVDTQYF
cdr3_nt: TGCGCCAGCAGCTTGGGCGGGGTAGATACGCAGTATTTT

j_call: TRBJ1-3
cdr3_length: 13
v_call: TRBV27
d_call: NA
clone_size: NA
cdr3_aa: CASGGGYGNTIYF
cdr3_nt: TGTGCCAGCGGTGGGGGCTATGGAAACACCATATATTTT

j_call: TRBJ2-3
cdr3_length: 13
v_call: TRBV7-9
d_call: NA
clone_size: NA
cdr3_aa: CASSPYYGDTQYF
cdr3_nt: TGTGCCAGCAGCCCGTACTATGGAGATACGCAGTATTTT

j_call: TRBJ1-1
cdr3_length: 13
v_call: TRBV12-3/TRBV12-4
d_call: TRBD1
clone_size: NA
cdr3_aa: CASRTGGNTEAFF
cdr3_nt: TGTGCCAGCAGGACAGGGGGGAACACTGAAGCTTTCTTT

j_call: TRBJ2-1
cdr3_length: 15
v_call: TRBV2
d_call: NA
clone_size: NA
cdr3_aa: CASSAPRSSYNEQFF
cdr3_nt: TGTGCCAGCAGTGCCCCCCGGAGCTCCTACAATGAGCAGTTCTTC

j_call: TRBJ1-5
cdr3_length: 15
v_call: TRBV6-5
d_call: NA
clone_size: once
cdr3_aa: CASRWTSDSNQPQHF
cdr3_nt: TGTGCCAGCAGGTGGACAAGTGATAGCAATCAGCCCCAGCATTTT

j_call: TRBJ2-1
cdr3_length: 15
v_call: TRBV2
d_call: NA
clone_size: NA
cdr3_aa: CASRVAETSYNEQFF
cdr3_nt: TGTGCCAGCAGGGTAGCCGAAACATCCTACAATGAGCAGTTCTTC

j_call: TRBJ2-7
cdr3_length: 11
v_call: TRBV20-1
d_call: TRBD2
clone_size: few
cdr3_aa: CSAAGVGEQYF
cdr3_nt: TGCAGTGCGGCGGGGGTAGGCGAGCAGTACTTC

j_call: TRBJ2-1
cdr3_length: 14
v_call: TRBV5-1
d_call: TRBD2
clone_size: NA
cdr3_aa: CASRGTSAHNEQFF
cdr3_nt: TGCGCCAGCAGGGGGACTAGCGCACACAATGAGCAGTTCTTC

j_call: TRBJ1-4
cdr3_length: 14
v_call: TRBV6-5
d_call: TRBD1
clone_size: NA
cdr3_aa: CASRATGFGEKLFF
cdr3_nt: TGTGCCAGCAGAGCGACAGGGTTTGGTGAAAAACTGTTTTTT

j_call: TRBJ1-4
cdr3_length: 15
v_call: TRBV7-9
d_call: NA
clone_size: NA
cdr3_aa: CASSLEARLGVKLFF
cdr3_nt: TGTGCCAGCAGCTTAGAGGCCCGCCTCGGAGTAAAACTGTTTTTT

j_call: TRBJ2-5
cdr3_length: 15
v_call: TRBV15
d_call: NA
clone_size: NA
cdr3_aa: CATSRDNSGKETQYF
cdr3_nt: TGTGCCACCAGCAGAGATAATTCAGGAAAAGAGACCCAGTACTTC

j_call: TRBJ1-4
cdr3_length: 15
v_call: TRBV11-2
d_call: NA
clone_size: NA
cdr3_aa: CASSFLELTNEKLFF
cdr3_nt: TGTGCCAGCAGCTTTCTCGAGTTAACTAATGAAAAACTGTTTTTT

j_call: TRBJ1-1
cdr3_length: 14
v_call: TRBV9
d_call: NA
clone_size: NA
cdr3_aa: CASSSQGRSTEAFF
cdr3_nt: TGTGCCAGCAGCTCCCAGGGTAGGAGCACTGAAGCTTTCTTT

j_call: TRBJ1-2
cdr3_length: 13
v_call: TRBV25-1
d_call: NA
clone_size: once
cdr3_aa: CASSERGLDGYTF
cdr3_nt: TGTGCCAGCAGTGAACGGGGGTTGGATGGCTACACCTTC

j_call: TRBJ2-3
cdr3_length: 15
v_call: TRBV24-1
d_call: NA
clone_size: NA
cdr3_aa: CATSDWVGSTDTQYF
cdr3_nt: TGTGCCACCAGTGATTGGGTCGGGAGCACAGATACGCAGTATTTT

j_call: TRBJ1-2
cdr3_length: 13
v_call: TRBV5-1
d_call: NA
clone_size: NA
cdr3_aa: CASSPQGTGGYTF
cdr3_nt: TGCGCCAGCAGCCCCCAGGGGACGGGAGGCTACACCTTC

j_call: TRBJ1-5
cdr3_length: 15
v_call: TRBV5-1
d_call: TRBD1
clone_size: few
cdr3_aa: CASSFTPGQLQPQHF
cdr3_nt: TGCGCCAGCAGCTTTACTCCGGGACAGTTGCAGCCCCAGCATTTT

j_call: TRBJ2-1
cdr3_length: 13
v_call: TRBV7-3
d_call: NA
clone_size: NA
cdr3_aa: CASSETRSNEQFF
cdr3_nt: TGTGCCAGCAGCGAGACTAGATCCAATGAGCAGTTCTTC

j_call: TRBJ2-5
cdr3_length: 13
v_call: TRBV21-1
d_call: NA
clone_size: NA
cdr3_aa: CASTGGTGQTQYF
cdr3_nt: TGTGCCAGCACAGGCGGGACTGGACAGACCCAGTACTTC

j_call: TRBJ2-7
cdr3_length: 14
v_call: TRBV4-2
d_call: NA
clone_size: NA
cdr3_aa: CASSQGGSSHEQYF
cdr3_nt: TGTGCCAGCAGCCAAGGAGGGTCGTCCCACGAGCAGTACTTC

j_call: TRBJ2-7
cdr3_length: 14
v_call: TRBV28
d_call: TRBD2
clone_size: NA
cdr3_aa: CASSWEREIHEQYF
cdr3_nt: TGTGCCAGCAGTTGGGAGCGGGAGATCCACGAGCAGTACTTC

j_call: TRBJ2-1
cdr3_length: 15
v_call: TRBV11-2
d_call: TRBD1
clone_size: NA
cdr3_aa: CASSLAAQGEYEQFF
cdr3_nt: TGTGCCAGCAGCTTAGCCGCGCAGGGGGAATATGAGCAGTTCTTC

j_call: TRBJ2-5
cdr3_length: 14
v_call: TRBV7-3
d_call: NA
clone_size: NA
cdr3_aa: CASSQGGLWKTQYF
cdr3_nt: TGTGCCAGCAGCCAGGGTGGGCTGTGGAAGACCCAGTACTTC

j_call: TRBJ2-1
cdr3_length: 15
v_call: TRBV11-2
d_call: NA
clone_size: NA
cdr3_aa: CASSLVGTRDNEQFF
cdr3_nt: TGTGCCAGCAGCTTAGTTGGGACAAGAGACAATGAGCAGTTCTTC

j_call: TRBJ1-2
cdr3_length: 13
v_call: TRBV5-6
d_call: NA
clone_size: NA
cdr3_aa: CASSLPEAYGYTF
cdr3_nt: TGTGCCAGCAGCTTGCCAGAGGCATATGGCTACACCTTC

j_call: TRBJ1-1
cdr3_length: 12
v_call: TRBV10-2
d_call: NA
clone_size: NA
cdr3_aa: CASSAGHTEAFF
cdr3_nt: TGCGCCAGCTCGGCAGGGCACACTGAAGCTTTCTTT

j_call: TRBJ1-2
cdr3_length: 13
v_call: TRBV24-1
d_call: NA
clone_size: NA
cdr3_aa: CATSAQVYDGYTF
cdr3_nt: TGTGCCACCAGTGCGCAGGTTTATGATGGCTACACCTTC

j_call: TRBJ2-2
cdr3_length: 15
v_call: TRBV20-1
d_call: TRBD2
clone_size: NA
cdr3_aa: CSASPSGRGIGELFF
cdr3_nt: TGCAGTGCTAGTCCTAGCGGGAGAGGCATCGGGGAGCTGTTTTTT

j_call: TRBJ1-6
cdr3_length: 17
v_call: TRBV7-2
d_call: NA
clone_size: NA
cdr3_aa: CASSLWGDKGYNSPLHF
cdr3_nt: TGTGCCAGCAGCTTATGGGGAGACAAGGGCTATAATTCACCCCTCCACTTT

j_call: TRBJ1-2
cdr3_length: 13
v_call: TRBV19
d_call: NA
clone_size: NA
cdr3_aa: CASSADRSYGYTF
cdr3_nt: TGTGCCAGTAGTGCCGACAGGTCCTATGGCTACACCTTC

j_call: TRBJ2-7
cdr3_length: 15
v_call: TRBV5-4
d_call: TRBD1
clone_size: NA
cdr3_aa: CASSKGQGLIHEQYF
cdr3_nt: TGTGCCAGCAGCAAAGGACAGGGATTAATACACGAGCAGTACTTC

j_call: TRBJ1-2
cdr3_length: 15
v_call: TRBV3-1/TRBV3-2
d_call: NA
clone_size: NA
cdr3_aa: CASSQDRPPLNGYTF
cdr3_nt: TGTGCCAGCAGCCAGGACAGACCACCCCTCAACGGCTACACCTTC

j_call: TRBJ2-7
cdr3_length: 15
v_call: TRBV9
d_call: TRBD2
clone_size: NA
cdr3_aa: CASSATSGTFYEQYF
cdr3_nt: TGTGCCAGCAGCGCAACTAGCGGGACCTTCTACGAGCAGTACTTC

j_call: TRBJ2-7
cdr3_length: 15
v_call: TRBV27
d_call: TRBD1
clone_size: once
cdr3_aa: CASSPRDRSSYEQYF
cdr3_nt: TGTGCCAGCAGTCCCCGGGACAGGAGCTCCTACGAGCAGTACTTC

j_call: TRBJ2-7
cdr3_length: 13
v_call: TRBV12-3/TRBV12-4
d_call: NA
clone_size: NA
cdr3_aa: CASSLRQGYEQYF
cdr3_nt: TGTGCCAGCAGTTTAAGGCAGGGGTACGAGCAGTACTTC

j_call: TRBJ2-7
cdr3_length: 16
v_call: TRBV30
d_call: TRBD1
clone_size: once
cdr3_aa: CAWRGTGVDGWHEQYF
cdr3_nt: TGTGCCTGGAGGGGGACAGGGGTAGATGGGTGGCACGAGCAGTACTTC

j_call: TRBJ2-7
cdr3_length: 14
v_call: TRBV30
d_call: TRBD1
clone_size: NA
cdr3_aa: CAWLHRTGRNEQYF
cdr3_nt: TGTGCCTGGCTTCACCGGACAGGTCGGAACGAGCAGTACTTC

j_call: TRBJ2-6
cdr3_length: 18
v_call: TRBV5-4
d_call: TRBD2
clone_size: once
cdr3_aa: CASSPGGFSLPGANVLTF
cdr3_nt: TGTGCCAGCAGCCCGGGGGGATTTTCCCTCCCGGGGGCCAACGTCCTGACTTTC

j_call: TRBJ2-3
cdr3_length: 16
v_call: TRBV5-1
d_call: NA
clone_size: NA
cdr3_aa: CASSPLGSGSTDTQYF
cdr3_nt: TGCGCCAGCAGCCCGCTGGGGAGCGGGAGCACAGATACGCAGTATTTT

j_call: TRBJ1-2
cdr3_length: 13
v_call: TRBV5-1
d_call: NA
clone_size: NA
cdr3_aa: CASSLAGDYGYTF
cdr3_nt: TGCGCCAGCAGCTTGGCCGGAGATTATGGCTACACCTTC

j_call: TRBJ1-1
cdr3_length: 15
v_call: TRBV27
d_call: NA
clone_size: NA
cdr3_aa: CASSLWLGSGTEAFF
cdr3_nt: TGTGCCAGCAGTTTATGGTTGGGTTCGGGGACTGAAGCTTTCTTT

j_call: TRBJ1-2
cdr3_length: 12
v_call: TRBV7-9
d_call: NA
clone_size: NA
cdr3_aa: CASSGAHNGYTF
cdr3_nt: TGTGCCAGCTCAGGGGCCCATAATGGCTACACCTTC

j_call: TRBJ1-1
cdr3_length: 12
v_call: TRBV6-6
d_call: NA
clone_size: NA
cdr3_aa: CASSYSRGEAFF
cdr3_nt: TGTGCCAGCAGTTACTCGCGCGGTGAAGCTTTCTTT

j_call: TRBJ1-1
cdr3_length: 14
v_call: TRBV28
d_call: TRBD1
clone_size: NA
cdr3_aa: CASRETGINTEAFF
cdr3_nt: TGTGCCAGCAGGGAGACAGGGATCAACACTGAAGCTTTCTTT

j_call: TRBJ2-7
cdr3_length: 18
v_call: TRBV6-2/TRBV6-3
d_call: NA
clone_size: NA
cdr3_aa: CASSQGVAGPRGIYEQYF
cdr3_nt: TGTGCCAGCAGCCAGGGGGTAGCGGGCCCGAGAGGTATCTACGAGCAGTACTTC

j_call: TRBJ2-1
cdr3_length: 15
v_call: TRBV19
d_call: NA
clone_size: NA
cdr3_aa: CASSPNRPGTPKQFF
cdr3_nt: TGTGCCAGTAGTCCGAATAGACCCGGGACACCAAAACAGTTCTTC

j_call: TRBJ1-1
cdr3_length: 12
v_call: TRBV19
d_call: TRBD1
clone_size: once
cdr3_aa: CASAWTGGEAFF
cdr3_nt: TGTGCCAGTGCCTGGACAGGGGGTGAAGCTTTCTTT